These 21 T cell receptor beta chains originate from one sample sequenced in a study of T-cell memory formation after mild COVID-19. MiXCR was run by TCRdb on the 5' RACE reads, yielding one entry per CDR3 protein. This table holds 35,000 to 40,000 distinct CDR3 sequences, less than 8% found once. Sample: PBMCs or a T cell subset sorted from them (not recorded which). Every receptor here comes from an adult who had mild COVID-19 (a few samples of this study predate the infection). Cell type and time point are not known.

The genes are TRBV7-2 and TRBJ1-4, with D possibly being TRBD1 (6 bases). The CDR3 length is 15 residues. In germline, CDR1 is SGHTA, CDR2 FQGNSA. The V gene lost 0 bases and the J gene lost 6 bases, with 11 bases spanning the gap. The CDR3 loop is CASSLAQGSYEKLFF. CDR3 DNA: TGTGCCAGCAGCTTAGCACAGGGTTCCTATGAAAAACTGTTTTTT. Combining the CDR3 with reference TRBV7-2 and TRBJ1-4 gives the whole variable domain GAGVSQSPSNKVTEKGKDVELRCDPISGHTALYWYRQSLGQGLEFLIYFQGNSAPDKSGLPSDRFSAERTGGSVSTLTIQRTQQEDSAVYLCASSLAQGSYEKLFFGSGTQLSVL.

In this sample, this clonotype turned up many times. J is TRBJ2-3 and V is TRBV10-3; TRBD2 aligns across 8 bases. Per germline, CDR1 ENHRY and CDR2 SYGVKD. V was clipped by 7 bases and J by 2 bases; unmatched bases: 11. The CDR3 sequence is 16 residues long. CDR3 DNA: TGTGCCATCAAGACAGGCGGGGGGACCTCCACAGATACGCAGTATTTT. It is translated as CAIKTGGGTSTDTQYF.

This clonotype was detected ten times or more. This chain connects TRBV24-1 to TRBJ2-1; maybe TRBD2 (6 bases). The length of the CDR3 is 14 residues. Germline V gene data show CDR1 as KGHDR and CDR2 as SFDVKD. Trimming left V 2 bases short and J 9 bases short, with 13 bases between. CDR3 coding DNA: TGTGCCACCAGTGATTCCCGGGAGTTAAGTGAGCAGTTCTTC. Protein product: CATSDSRELSEQFF.

This clonotype was detected a few times. In DNA, the CDR3 is TGTGCCAGCAGCCCAGACGGGGAGGGGGCGCTTGGCTACACCTTC. As protein: CASSPDGEGALGYTF. This rearrangement joins TRBV4-2 to TRBJ1-2, with 7 bases aligning to TRBD1. The CDR3 runs 15 residues. V dropped 4 bases and J dropped 7; count of bases not matched to a gene: 12. Germline CDR1 reads LGHNA; CDR2 reads YNFKEQ.

There are many counts of this clonotype. V gene TRBV5-1 combines with J gene TRBJ2-5, with D perhaps matching TRBD1 (5 bases). The V end was cut by 0 bases, the J end by 2 bases, with 11 bases between. The CDR3 has 15 residues. In germline, CDR1 is SGHRS, CDR2 YFSETQ. The CDR3 bases are TGCGCCAGCAGCTTGGCAGACAGAAAACAAGAGACCCAGTACTTC. Translation gives CASSLADRKQETQYF.

This clonotype has only a few counts. The J gene is TRBJ2-1, the V gene TRBV9; D is ambiguous. The CDR3 is made up of 17 amino acids. The V gene's germline CDR1 is SGDLS and CDR2 YYNGEE. Trimming cost V 0 bases and J 2 bases, with 15 bases left between them. The CDR3 spells CASSVEGRQLPYNEQFF. CDR3 in DNA: TGTGCCAGCAGCGTAGAGGGCCGCCAACTTCCCTACAATGAGCAGTTCTTC.

This clonotype has at least ten counts. The chain employs TRBV24-1 and TRBJ2-1, with D maybe TRBD2 (5 bases). The V end was cut by 3 bases, the J end by 0 bases, with 11 bases between. The CDR3 covers 16 residues. Germline values: CDR1 KGHDR, CDR2 SFDVKD. CDR3 sequence (DNA): TGTGCCACCAGTGATGACGGGGAGAGCTCCTACAATGAGCAGTTCTTC. Amino acids: CATSDDGESSYNEQFF.

There are a few counts of this clonotype. This chain connects TRBV3-1 to TRBJ1-2; no firm D call. The CDR3 is 13 amino acids. V lost 6 bases and J lost 6, with 14 bases in between. Germline values: CDR1 LGHDT, CDR2 YNNKEL (reference sequence). The CDR3 DNA reads as TGTGCCAGCAGTCTCCGGGGAACCGATGGCTACACCTTC. This gives the protein CASSLRGTDGYTF.

This clonotype was seen at least ten times. The rearrangement uses TRBV7-8 and TRBJ2-2; D call uncertain. The CDR3 is 15 amino acids. V lost 0 bases, J lost 2 bases, and 7 bases lay in between. The germline V gene encodes CDR1 SGHVS and CDR2 FQNEAQ. CDR3: CASSLASHNTGELFF. The CDR3, as DNA: TGTGCCAGCAGCTTAGCGTCACATAACACCGGGGAGCTGTTTTTT.

This clonotype was observed a few times. The chain has TRBV11-3 and TRBJ2-4; TRBD1 agrees at 7 bases. The CDR3 sequence is 14 residues long. With 4 bases clipped from V and 8 bases from J, the junction kept 8 bases outside the gene matches. Per germline, CDR1 SGHNT and CDR2 YENEEA. The CDR3 loop reads CASSSPDREYIQYF. The CDR3 DNA sequence: TGTGCCAGCAGCTCTCCCGACAGGGAATACATTCAGTACTTC.

This clonotype was seen repeatedly, ten times or more. The chain uses TRBV5-1 and TRBJ2-2; 9 bases map to TRBD2. Trimming took 4 bases from V and 6 from J; bases not matched to a gene: 10. The germline CDR1 and CDR2 sequences are SGHRS and YFSETQ. This CDR3 is 16 amino acids long. CDR3 nucleotide sequence: TGCGCCAGCAGCCCGGGTAGCGGGAGACGGTCCGGGGAGCTGTTTTTT. It is translated as CASSPGSGRRSGELFF.

This clonotype was seen at least ten times. The chain couples TRBV5-1 to TRBJ2-1; D is perhaps TRBD2 (5 bases). The CDR3 length is 15 residues. Germline assignment: CDR1 SGHRS and CDR2 YFSETQ. V was clipped by 3 bases and J by 0 bases, with 10 bases between them. In DNA form, the CDR3 reads TGCGCCAGCAGCTCCGGCGGGCCCTCCTACAATGAGCAGTTCTTC. Amino acid sequence: CASSSGGPSYNEQFF. The entire variable domain, with the rest obtained from reference TRBV5-1 and TRBJ2-1, is as follows: KAGVTQTPRYLIKTRGQQVTLSCSPISGHRSVSWYQQTPGQGLQFLFEYFSETQRNKGNFPGRFSGRQFSNSRSEMNVSTLELGDSALYLCASSSGGPSYNEQFFGPGTRLTVL.

This rearrangement joins TRBV20-1 to TRBJ2-1, with TRBD2 identical over 11 bases. Losses at the gene ends were 0 bases for V and 1 base for J; bases not matched to a gene: 11. The germline CDR1 and CDR2 sequences are DFQATT and SNEGSKA (reference sequence). The CDR3 contains 19 residues. CDR3: CSARDQALAGALSYNEQFF. In DNA, the CDR3 is TGCAGTGCTAGAGACCAGGCACTAGCGGGAGCCCTGTCCTACAATGAGCAGTTCTTC.

This clonotype was observed many times. The J gene is TRBJ2-3, the V gene TRBV27, with 12 bases aligning to TRBD1. Germline V gene sequence: CDR1 MNHEY, CDR2 SMNVEV (reference sequence). The CDR3 has 16 amino acids. Trimming removed 6 bases from V and 6 bases from J; junction bases left unmatched: 10. The CDR3 coding sequence is TGTGCCAGCAGAAAATCCCGGGACAGGGGGCTTGATACGCAGTATTTT. It is translated as CASRKSRDRGLDTQYF.

The sample holds a few counts of this clonotype. V usage is TRBV7-2 and J usage is TRBJ1-2, with D unresolved. CDR3 length: 12 residues. V was cut by 5 bases and J by 8 bases, with 12 bases left in between. Germline assignment: CDR1 SGHTA and CDR2 FQGNSA. The CDR3 nucleotides are TGTGCCAGCAGCCTCACATTAGTCGGCTACACCTTC. Translated: CASSLTLVGYTF. Full variable domain (missing parts from reference TRBV7-2 and TRBJ1-2): GAGVSQSPSNKVTEKGKDVELRCDPISGHTALYWYRQSLGQGLEFLIYFQGNSAPDKSGLPSDRFSAERTGGSVSTLTIQRTQQEDSAVYLCASSLTLVGYTFGSGTRLTVV.

This clonotype was counted a few times. The rearrangement uses TRBV6-5 and TRBJ2-3; 7 bases agree with TRBD2. V lost 6 bases and J lost 0; bases outside the gene matches: 6. Germline values: CDR1 MNHEY, CDR2 SVGAGI. CDR3 size: 15 residues. CDR3 in amino acids: CASSLSGASTDTQYF. The CDR3 coding sequence is TGTGCCAGCAGCTTAAGCGGGGCTAGCACAGATACGCAGTATTTT.

This clonotype has only a few counts. The CDR3 sequence: CASSLTGRGDTEAFF. The CDR3 DNA reads TGCGCCAGCAGCTTGACAGGCCGCGGGGACACTGAAGCTTTCTTT. The rearrangement uses TRBV5-1 and TRBJ1-1; tentatively, D is TRBD1 (5 bases). The V and J ends lost 1 base and 3 bases respectively, with 13 bases between them. The CDR3 has 15 residues. CDR1 is SGHRS, CDR2 YFSETQ, per germline.

This clonotype occurred many times. The chain has TRBV13 and TRBJ2-7, with 12 bases fitting TRBD2. CDR3 size: 16 residues. CDR1 is PRHDT and CDR2 is FYEKMQ in the germline V gene (reference sequence). After removal of 5 bases from V and 0 bases from J, the junction contained 5 bases not matched to a gene. The DNA for the CDR3 is TGTGCCAGCAGCCCCCGACTAGCGGGAGCCTCCTACGAGCAGTACTTC. This sequence encodes CASSPRLAGASYEQYF.

The sample holds many counts of this clonotype. V is TRBV12-3 or TRBV12-4 and J is TRBJ2-6; D assignment may be TRBD1 or TRBD2 (5 bases each). The CDR3 has 15 residues. Trimming pared 3 bases from V and 0 bases from J, leaving 6 bases between. CDR3 protein: CASSLRGSGANVLTF. The CDR3, as DNA: TGTGCCAGCAGTTTGAGGGGCTCTGGGGCCAACGTCCTGACTTTC.

In its sample, this clonotype was seen a few times. This sequence joins TRBV2 and TRBJ2-5, with TRBD2 matching 7 bases. The germline V gene encodes CDR1 SNHLY and CDR2 FYNNEI. Unmatched junction bases numbered 7, after V lost 6 bases and J lost 0 bases. This CDR3 comprises 15 residues. The DNA for the CDR3 is TGTGCCAGCAGGGTCGGGGGGAGGTACCAAGAGACCCAGTACTTC. As protein: CASRVGGRYQETQYF.

This clonotype was detected a few times. This chain joins TRBV6-4 and TRBJ1-2; TRBD1 matches at 7 bases. Germline lookup yields CDR1 MRHNA and CDR2 SNTAGT. V was clipped by 6 bases and J by 2 bases; unmatched bases: 6. There are 14 residues in the CDR3. CDR3 nucleotide sequence: TGTGCCAGCAGCGCGACAGGGTCGAACTATGGCTACACCTTC. Translated, it gives CASSATGSNYGYTF.